Presented here are 29 T cell receptor beta chains from one specimen sequenced in a study of T-cell reconstitution after alpha-beta-depleted transplantation in children. As it was prepared, the TCRbeta library received unique molecular identifiers. TCRdb analysed the PCR reads with MiXCR anew, one entry per CDR3 protein. There are 250,000 to 300,000 distinct CDR3 sequences in the sample; roughly 7.8% occur only once, and about 8.2% lies in the top ten. Study outcomes and limitations: T-cell numbers and diversity one year post-transplant derived largely from freshly generated T cells.

No antigens are known for them. The input for sequencing was peripheral blood, taken 360 days after TCRalphabeta/CD19-depleted stem cell transplant. The origin of the receptors is a female patient aged 2-10 years who had a stem cell transplant for Fanconi anemia, so the T cells may come from the graft donor.

This clonotype appeared a few times. The chain is built from TRBV6-1 and TRBJ2-1, with 9 nucleotides matching TRBD1. The CDR3 is 15 residues long. Germline V lookup: CDR1 MNHNS, CDR2 SASEGT. After removal of 8 bases from V and 4 bases from J, the junction contained 9 bases not matched to a gene. The CDR3 DNA is TGTGCCAGCGCCACGACAGGGGGGATGTACAATGAGCAGTTCTTC. It translates to CASATTGGMYNEQFF.

This clonotype was seen more than once but under ten times. The chain couples TRBV7-9 to TRBJ2-5, with 7 bases identical to TRBD2. V dropped 6 bases and J dropped 3; count of bases not matched to a gene: 4. This CDR3 contains 13 residues. Per the germline V gene, CDR1 is SEHNR and CDR2 is FQNEAQ (reference sequence). The CDR3: CASRRGTKETQYF. Written as DNA, the CDR3 is TGTGCCAGCAGGCGGGGGACGAAAGAGACCCAGTACTTC.

This clonotype was picked up many times. The chain recombines TRBV7-6 with TRBJ2-1; 8 bases align to TRBD1. The V and J ends lost 8 bases and 3 bases, in that order; junction bases with no gene match: 0. The germline gives CDR1 SGHVS, CDR2 FNYEAQ. This CDR3 has 12 amino acids. The CDR3 protein is CASGQGYNEQFF. The CDR3, as DNA: TGTGCCAGCGGACAGGGCTACAATGAGCAGTTCTTC. Drawing the rest from reference TRBV7-6 and TRBJ2-1, the complete variable domain is GAGVSQSPRYKVTKRGQDVALRCDPISGHVSLYWYRQALGQGPEFLTYFNYEAQQDKSGLPNDRFSAERPEGSISTLTIQRTEQRDSAMYRCASGQGYNEQFFGPGTRLTVL.

This clonotype was recorded at least ten times. The chain recombines TRBV6-1 with TRBJ1-1; D is ambiguous. The V and J ends lost 6 bases and 1 base respectively, with 3 bases between them. The length of the CDR3 is 11 residues. Germline V gene data show CDR1 as MNHNS and CDR2 as SASEGT. CDR3 coding DNA: TGTGCCAGCAGGGAGAACACTGAAGCTTTCTTT. Residues: CASRENTEAFF.

In its sample, this clonotype was seen many times. V usage is TRBV20-1 and J usage is TRBJ2-3; D unresolved. Trimming left V 3 bases short and J 2 bases short, with 15 bases between. The CDR3 has 15 residues. CDR1 DFQATT and CDR2 SNEGSKA come from the germline V gene (reference sequence). CDR3 amino acids: CSASLSSRLTDTQYF. As DNA, the CDR3 is TGCAGTGCTAGCTTGTCTTCCCGCCTCACAGATACGCAGTATTTT.

This clonotype was recorded a few times. V gene TRBV5-1 combines with J gene TRBJ1-4; 9 nucleotides line up with TRBD1. This CDR3 is built from 17 residues. Germline-derived CDR1 and CDR2 are SGHRS and YFSETQ. The V and J ends lost 3 bases and 8 bases, in that order; junction bases with no gene match: 14. CDR3 nucleotide sequence: TGCGCCAGCAGCTCCCTACGGGGGACAGGGAGGGAAGAAAAACTGTTTTTT. Translated: CASSSLRGTGREEKLFF.

This chain connects TRBV10-3 to TRBJ1-1, with 9 bases aligning to TRBD1. The CDR3 contains 15 residues. From germline, CDR1 is ENHRY and CDR2 SYGVKD. After removal of 6 bases from V and 3 bases from J, the junction contained 8 bases not matched to a gene. The CDR3 loop is CAIRGGQGVDTEAFF. The DNA of the CDR3 is TGTGCCATCAGGGGGGGACAGGGTGTGGACACTGAAGCTTTCTTT.

Concerning this clonotype itself: It may be a read error: a sequence one base away is much more abundant. The rearrangement joins TRBV29-1 to TRBJ2-3, with 16 bases lining up with TRBD2. CDR1 and CDR2 from the germline V gene are SQVTM and ANQGSEA. The junction had 9 bases not matched to a gene; V was cut back by 4 bases and J by 2 bases. This CDR3 has 18 amino acids. DNA of the CDR3: TGCAGCGTTGTGGGGACTAGCGGGGGGGAGATCATCACAGATACGCAGTATTTT. Protein sequence: CSVVGTSGGEIITDTQYF.

This clonotype was seen ten or more times. The chain employs TRBV2 and TRBJ1-5, with 10 bases aligning to TRBD1. The J segment lost 0 bases and the V segment lost 4 bases, leaving 6 bases of the junction unmatched. Germline CDR1 is SNHLY and CDR2 is FYNNEI. The CDR3 consists of 17 residues. The CDR3 region has the DNA TGTGCCAGCAGTGGGACAGGGGGGCTTGATAGCAATCAGCCCCAGCATTTT. Its protein product is CASSGTGGLDSNQPQHF.

CDR3 sequence (DNA): TGTGCCAGCAGTTCCCTGGGGCCTACTGAAGCTTTCTTT. Its protein is CASSSLGPTEAFF. The J gene is TRBJ1-1, the V gene TRBV6-5, with a weak D call TRBD1 (5 bases). V was trimmed by 4 bases and J by 5 bases, leaving 11 bases between them. CDR3 length: 13 residues. Germline V CDR1 and CDR2: MNHEY, SVGAGI.

This clonotype was recorded many times. The rearrangement joins TRBV12-3 or TRBV12-4 to TRBJ1-5; D is possibly TRBD1 (5 bases). The V end lost 0 bases, the J end lost 5 bases, and 17 bases lay between the germline ends. The CDR3 covers 17 residues. The CDR3 nucleotides read TGTGCCAGCAGTTTAGCGCTAAAGGACACCCAGGATCAGCCCCAGCATTTT. Protein sequence: CASSLALKDTQDQPQHF.

The sample holds one count of this clonotype. The chain links TRBV10-1 to TRBJ1-1; 7 bases map to TRBD1. With V trimmed by 5 bases and J by 3 bases, 6 bases remained unmatched. This CDR3 is built from 14 residues. The germline gives CDR1 WNHNN, CDR2 SYGVQD (reference sequence). The CDR3: CASSPDREHTEAFF. The DNA of the CDR3 is TGCGCCAGCAGTCCTGACAGGGAACACACTGAAGCTTTCTTT.

This clonotype was counted ten times or more. The chain carries TRBV10-1 and TRBJ1-1, with 12 bases identical to TRBD1. Trimming took 2 bases from V and 11 from J; bases not matched to a gene: 9. The CDR3 spans 15 residues. Germline V gene lookup returns CDR1 WNHNN and CDR2 SYGVQD (reference sequence). The chain's CDR3 is CASSEEPGQGAGAFF. The CDR3 DNA reads TGCGCCAGCAGTGAGGAACCGGGACAGGGGGCCGGGGCTTTCTTT.

This clonotype was counted many times. The V call is TRBV20-1, the J call TRBJ2-5; possibly TRBD2 for D (6 bases). Germline V CDR1 and CDR2: DFQATT, SNEGSKA (reference sequence). Trimming cost V 0 bases and J 4 bases, with 15 bases left between them. The CDR3 is 15 amino acids. For the CDR3, the DNA is TGCAGTGCTAGAGACACCACGGGACTCAGAGAGACCCAGTACTTC. As protein: CSARDTTGLRETQYF.

The rearrangement uses TRBV2 and TRBJ2-7, with TRBD2 as a possible D gene (7 bases). CDR1 SNHLY and CDR2 FYNNEI come from the germline V gene. This CDR3 region has 19 residues. In nucleotides, the CDR3 is TGTACCCGCAGTTTAAGGCTTGGAGGGGGGGCCAAAATATATTACGAGCAGTACTTC. Its translation is CTRSLRLGGGAKIYYEQYF.

In this sample, this clonotype turned up many times. DNA for the CDR3: TGTGCCATCAGTGAATGGACAGGGCATGGGGAGCTGTTTTTT. Translation: CAISEWTGHGELFF. The rearrangement uses TRBV10-3 and TRBJ2-2, with 8 bases fitting TRBD1. This CDR3 contains 14 residues. V was clipped by 3 bases and J by 8 bases; unmatched bases: 5. From germline, CDR1 is ENHRY and CDR2 SYGVKD.

This clonotype was observed a handful of times. The CDR3 protein is CASSLTSGADTQYF. The DNA of the CDR3 is TGCGCCAGCAGCTTGACTAGCGGGGCAGATACGCAGTATTTT. The V call is TRBV5-1, the J call TRBJ2-3, with TRBD2 matching 10 bases. The V segment lost 1 base and the J segment 4 bases; nucleotides outside the gene matches: 0. The CDR3 has 14 amino acids. Germline V gene data show CDR1 as SGHRS and CDR2 as YFSETQ.

The chain combines TRBV11-1 with TRBJ1-2; tentative D call: TRBD1 (5 bases). The CDR3 sequence is 18 residues long. The V end lost 1 base, the J end lost 7 bases, and 25 bases lay between the germline ends. Per germline, CDR1 SGHAT and CDR2 FQDESV (reference sequence). In DNA, the CDR3 is TGTGCCAGCAGCTTAGGGGGCTCACCAGGAGCCCCAGCGGTTGGCTACACCTTC. It encodes CASSLGGSPGAPAVGYTF.

This clonotype has a count of ten or more. The rearrangement joins TRBV7-2 to TRBJ2-5, with 7 bases lining up with TRBD1. The V gene end was trimmed by 4 bases and the J gene end by 1 base; junction bases not matched to a gene: 6. Germline V CDR1 and CDR2: SGHTA, FQGNSA. CDR3 length equals 15 residues. For the CDR3, the DNA is TGTGCCAGCAGCTCAGGGGGTTTGGCCCAAGAGACCCAGTACTTC. Translated, it gives CASSSGGLAQETQYF. Supplemented by reference TRBV7-2 and TRBJ2-5, the full variable domain reads GAGVSQSPSNKVTEKGKDVELRCDPISGHTALYWYRQSLGQGLEFLIYFQGNSAPDKSGLPSDRFSAERTGGSVSTLTIQRTQQEDSAVYLCASSSGGLAQETQYFGPGTRLLVL.

The CDR3 region is CASSLYIRADEQFF. CDR3 nucleotides: TGTGCCAGCAGCTTATATATTAGGGCGGATGAGCAGTTCTTC. The chain has TRBV7-6 and TRBJ2-1; D gene ambiguous. Germline CDR1 is SGHVS and CDR2 is FNYEAQ. This CDR3 contains 14 residues. With 2 bases removed from V and 8 bases from J, the gap between germline ends came to 13 bases.

Written as DNA, the CDR3 is TGTGCCATCAGTGTTTCTGGAGCCCGCGAAGATGAGACCCAGTACTTC. Translated: CAISVSGAREDETQYF. The rearrangement uses TRBV10-3 and TRBJ2-5; D uncertain. In germline, CDR1 is ENHRY, CDR2 SYGVKD. This CDR3 region has 16 residues. Trimming took 4 bases from V and 5 from J, leaving 20 bases between them.

CDR3 protein: CASSRPGHSSGNTIYF. The CDR3 DNA reads TGTGCCAGCAGTCGACCGGGCCACAGCTCTGGAAACACCATATATTTT. The J gene is TRBJ1-3, the V gene TRBV6-2 or TRBV6-3; D remains unclear. The CDR3 spans 16 residues. Germline-derived CDR1 and CDR2 are MNHEY and SVGEGT. With 5 bases removed from V and 0 bases from J, the gap between germline ends came to 14 bases.

Only a few counts were recorded for this clonotype. The rearrangement uses TRBV6-2 or TRBV6-3 and TRBJ2-3, with a weak D call TRBD2 (6 bases). Germline CDR1 reads MNHEY; CDR2 reads SVGEGT. This CDR3 spans 15 amino acids. Trimming pared 4 bases from V and 2 bases from J, leaving 13 bases between. In DNA form, the CDR3 reads TGTGCCAGCAGTTCGGTCGGGGGTATCACAGATACGCAGTATTTT. As protein: CASSSVGGITDTQYF.

This rearrangement joins TRBV6-2 or TRBV6-3 to TRBJ2-6; no definite D call. V dropped 4 bases and J dropped 0 bases, with 10 bases sitting between them. The CDR3 sequence is 16 residues long. Germline CDR1 reads MNHEY; CDR2 reads SVGEGT. CDR3 nucleotide sequence: TGTGCCAGCAGTTTCGGTCTCAACTCTGGGGCCAACGTCCTGACTTTC. It specifies CASSFGLNSGANVLTF.

This clonotype was detected ten times or more. The V gene is TRBV6-1, the J gene TRBJ2-7; TRBD1 matches 9 bases. Germline V CDR1 and CDR2: MNHNS, SASEGT. Trimming cost V 7 bases and J 5 bases; bases outside gene matches: 9. The CDR3 consists of 14 residues. The CDR3 DNA follows: TGTGCCAGCAAACACCGGGACAGGGATGACGAGCAGTACTTC. Translated: CASKHRDRDDEQYF.

The rearrangement joins TRBV21-1 to TRBJ2-1; TRBD2 is the table's D call and was not checked against the DNA. TRBV21-1 is a pseudogene segment. This CDR3 is built from 17 residues. The CDR3 sequence: CASRPTPGTSGINEQFF. The CDR3 DNA is TGTGCCAGCAGGCCCACCCCCGGGACTAGCGGGATTAATGAGCAGTTCTTC.

The gene calls are TRBV3-1 and TRBJ2-3; the D gene is possibly TRBD2 (6 bases). This CDR3 region has 17 residues. V shed 0 bases and J shed 0 bases, with 13 bases lying between them. Germline CDR1 reads LGHDT; CDR2 reads YNNKEL (reference sequence). DNA of the CDR3: TGTGCCAGCAGCCAAGACCACGCGGGAACTAGCACAGATACGCAGTATTTT. It codes for CASSQDHAGTSTDTQYF.

This clonotype was observed a few times. This rearrangement joins TRBV4-3 to TRBJ1-1; maybe TRBD1 (6 bases). This CDR3 region has 15 residues. From germline, CDR1 is LGHNA and CDR2 YSLEER. Trimming removed 1 base at V and 6 bases at J, with 15 bases between. This CDR3 reads CASSQAGTPSPEAFF. DNA of the CDR3: TGCGCCAGCAGCCAAGCGGGGACACCCAGCCCTGAAGCTTTCTTT.

The V gene is TRBV5-5, the J gene TRBJ1-2; the D gene is possibly TRBD1 (5 bases). V shed 4 bases and J shed 7 bases, with 20 bases lying between them. This CDR3 contains 15 residues. Germline CDR1 SGHKS, CDR2 YYEKEE (reference sequence). CDR3 residues: CASSTPRGLVFGYTF. The CDR3 nucleotides read TGTGCCAGCAGCACCCCCCGGGGGTTGGTCTTTGGCTACACCTTC. Supplemented by reference TRBV5-5 and TRBJ1-2, the full variable domain reads DAGVTQSPTHLIKTRGQQVTLRCSPISGHKSVSWYQQVLGQGPQFIFQYYEKEERGRGNFPDRFSARQFPNYSSELNVNALLLGDSALYLCASSTPRGLVFGYTFGSGTRLTVV.